The rows below give T cell receptor beta chains drawn from one sample of a study of T cell responses to AZD1222 COVID-19 vaccine. TCRdb keeps only in-frame clones here, not all; method: immunoSEQ multiplex PCR. Among 45,000 to 60,000 clones listed, 87% were seen once. Source: peripheral blood, taken on day 0 of AZD1222 vaccination. These receptors were collected from an adult in good health. Both conserved end residues are part of each CDR3. Fields, in order: D gene, V gene, J gene, clone size, CDR3 protein, CDR3 DNA. The D gene is left open where the match is weak. Rows may omit the clone size; those that give it use once, few, many or a size class.

>NA|TRBV7-5|TRBJ2-4|NA
CVFPVEGAAQPDQNIQYF
TGTGTCTTCCCGGTTGAGGGTGCGGCTCAACCCGATCAAAACATTCAGTACTTC
>TRBD2|TRBV10-3|TRBJ2-5|NA
CAISEAPTLATPQTQYF
TGTGCCATCAGTGAGGCGCCTACACTAGCGACCCCGCAGACCCAGTACTTC
>TRBD1|TRBV6-1|TRBJ2-1|NA
CASSDLDRGRYNEQFF
TGTGCCAGCAGTGACCTGGACAGGGGAAGGTACAATGAGCAGTTCTTC
>NA|TRBV25-1|TRBJ2-7|NA
CASTPSSASYEQYF
TGTGCCAGCACTCCCTCGTCAGCCTCCTACGAGCAGTACTTC
>NA|TRBV10-3|TRBJ2-3|NA
CATAQATDTQYF
TGTGCCACTGCCCAGGCAACAGATACGCAGTATTTT
>TRBD1|TRBV13|TRBJ2-2|NA
CASSWPRGTGASTGELFF
TGTGCCAGCAGCTGGCCCCGAGGGACAGGGGCGAGCACCGGGGAGCTGTTTTTT
>TRBD2|TRBV5-6|TRBJ2-2|once
CASSPGLAGGPNTGELFF
TGTGCCAGCAGCCCGGGACTAGCGGGGGGCCCGAACACCGGGGAGCTGTTTTTT
>TRBD1|TRBV11-2|TRBJ2-2|NA
CASRPTGGKNTGELFF
TGTGCCAGCAGGCCGACAGGGGGCAAGAACACCGGGGAGCTGTTTTTT
>NA|TRBV4-2|TRBJ1-2|NA
CASSQEGGSLNYGYTF
TGTGCCAGCAGCCAAGAAGGAGGGTCCCTCAACTATGGCTACACCTTC
>NA|TRBV2|TRBJ1-1|once
CASSSTGLGVTEAFF
TGTGCCAGCAGTTCCACAGGGTTGGGGGTCACTGAAGCTTTCTTT
>NA|TRBV19|TRBJ1-2|NA
CASRGLAGFGYTF
TGTGCCAGTAGGGGTTTGGCAGGGTTTGGCTACACCTTC
>NA|TRBV2|TRBJ1-2|once
CASRGQGPYGYTF
TGTGCCAGCAGAGGGCAGGGACCCTATGGCTACACCTTC
>TRBD2|TRBV19|TRBJ2-1|NA
CASSIPGGANQPSYNEQFF
TGTGCCAGTAGTATCCCGGGGGGGGCGAATCAACCCTCCTACAATGAGCAGTTCTTC
>NA|TRBV7-8|TRBJ1-1|few
CASRQKEGSTEAFF
TGTGCCAGCAGACAAAAAGAGGGCAGCACTGAAGCTTTCTTT
>NA|TRBV4-1|TRBJ2-6|NA
CASSQSQGRGSGANVLTF
TGCGCCAGCAGCCAAAGTCAAGGAAGGGGCTCTGGGGCCAACGTCCTGACTTTC
>NA|TRBV4-1|TRBJ2-5|NA
CASSPRLVETQYF
TGCGCCAGCAGCCCCCGACTAGTAGAGACCCAGTACTTC
>NA|TRBV6-1|TRBJ1-1|NA
CASSEAVGQGAEAFF
TGTGCCAGCAGTGAAGCAGTTGGCCAAGGCGCTGAAGCTTTCTTT
>TRBD1|TRBV7-2|TRBJ1-2|NA
CASSAGQGYGYTF
TGTGCCAGCAGCGCGGGACAGGGTTATGGCTACACCTTC
>NA|TRBV2|TRBJ1-5|NA
CASSFFGVSSSNQPQHF
TGTGCCAGCAGTTTTTTTGGCGTAAGTAGCAGCAATCAGCCCCAGCATTTT
>NA|TRBV18|TRBJ1-1|NA
CASTEGRANTEAFF
TGTGCCAGCACAGAAGGCAGGGCGAACACTGAAGCTTTCTTT
>TRBD1|TRBV5-6|TRBJ2-3|NA
CASSPGQGADTQYF
TGTGCCAGCAGCCCTGGACAGGGTGCAGATACGCAGTATTTT
>TRBD1|TRBV5-6|TRBJ1-2|NA
CASSLGHRGTNYGYTF
TGTGCCAGCAGCTTAGGACACAGGGGCACTAACTATGGCTACACCTTC
>NA|TRBV28|TRBJ1-5|NA
CASSFPSVAGDQPQHF
TGTGCCAGCAGTTTCCCTTCGGTGGCAGGAGATCAGCCCCAGCATTTT
>NA|TRBV5-5|TRBJ1-5|NA
CASSLYLDPTVNQPQHF
TGTGCCAGCAGCTTGTATCTGGACCCAACTGTCAATCAGCCCCAGCATTTT
>NA|TRBV18|TRBJ1-1|NA
CASSPRGSGGPEAFF
TGTGCCAGCTCACCACGAGGCAGCGGGGGCCCTGAAGCTTTCTTT
>NA|TRBV5-6|TRBJ2-7|NA
CASSPGASGPYEQYF
TGTGCCAGCAGCCCGGGTGCCTCGGGGCCCTACGAGCAGTACTTC
>NA|TRBV5-6|TRBJ1-5|NA
CASSSGQSNQPQHF
TGTGCCAGCAGCTCGGGACAAAGCAATCAGCCCCAGCATTTT
>TRBD2|TRBV7-2|TRBJ2-3|NA
CASSSRGGSGGWDTQYF
TGTGCCAGCAGCTCCCGCGGGGGTAGCGGGGGGTGGGATACGCAGTATTTT
>TRBD2|TRBV6-5|TRBJ2-5|NA
CASSYTRTSRQETQYF
TGTGCCAGCAGTTATACCCGGACTAGCCGTCAAGAGACCCAGTACTTC
>NA|TRBV6-5|TRBJ2-7|NA
CASSWDSSSYEQYF
TGTGCCAGCAGTTGGGACTCTAGCTCCTACGAGCAGTACTTC
>TRBD1|TRBV9|TRBJ1-3|few
CASSSPTGVGNTIYF
TGTGCCAGCAGCTCTCCGACAGGGGTTGGAAACACCATATATTTT
>NA|TRBV4-1|TRBJ1-1|NA
CASSLRGTEAFF
TGCGCCAGCAGCCTAAGGGGAACTGAAGCTTTCTTT
>NA|TRBV7-3|TRBJ2-2|NA
CASSSDWNTGELFF
TGTGCCAGCAGCTCTGACTGGAACACCGGGGAGCTGTTTTTT
>NA|TRBV3-1/TRBV3-2|TRBJ2-2|NA
CASKDFTGELFF
TGTGCCAGCAAGGATTTCACCGGGGAGCTGTTTTTT
>NA|TRBV7-9|TRBJ1-3|NA
CASSLISSGNTIYF
TGTGCCAGCAGCCTCATAAGCTCTGGAAACACCATATATTTT
>NA|TRBV6-2/TRBV6-3|TRBJ1-5|NA
CASSYGSGNQPQHF
TGTGCCAGCAGTTACGGGTCCGGCAATCAGCCCCAGCATTTT
>NA|TRBV5-6|TRBJ1-2|NA
CASSFPGVTYGYTF
TGTGCCAGCAGCTTCCCGGGGGTTACTTATGGCTACACCTTC
>TRBD1|TRBV10-3|TRBJ1-2|NA
CAISDPDRDRGYTF
TGTGCCATCAGTGACCCCGACAGGGACAGGGGCTACACCTTC
>NA|TRBV10-3|TRBJ2-1|few
CAISDPGHEQFF
TGTGCCATCAGTGACCCGGGCCATGAGCAGTTCTTC
>NA|TRBV30|TRBJ1-5|NA
CAWSVGQHNQPQHF
TGTGCCTGGAGTGTAGGGCAGCACAATCAGCCCCAGCATTTT
>NA|TRBV19|TRBJ1-1|NA
CASSIGGLNTEAFF
TGTGCCAGTAGTATAGGAGGGCTGAACACTGAAGCTTTCTTT
>NA|TRBV7-9|TRBJ1-3|NA
CASSKETGNSGNTIYF
TGTGCCAGCAGTAAAGAGACAGGCAACTCTGGAAACACCATATATTTT
>NA|TRBV6-4|TRBJ2-1|NA
CASSDGAGYRNGEQFF
TGTGCCAGCAGTGACGGGGCGGGGTACCGAAACGGTGAGCAGTTCTTC
>NA|TRBV4-3|TRBJ1-4|NA
CASSQADWPATNEKLFF
TGCGCCAGCAGCCAAGCTGACTGGCCCGCAACTAATGAAAAACTGTTTTTT
>NA|TRBV29-1|TRBJ2-7|NA
CSVGDFSYEQYF
TGCAGCGTGGGGGACTTTTCCTACGAGCAGTACTTC
>TRBD1|TRBV5-8|TRBJ2-7|NA
CASSSTGGFSFSYEQYF
TGTGCCAGCAGCTCGACAGGGGGCTTCTCGTTTTCCTACGAGCAGTACTTC
>NA|TRBV5-4|TRBJ1-1|NA
CASSVGNTEAFF
TGTGCCAGCAGCGTAGGGAACACTGAAGCTTTCTTT
>TRBD1|TRBV7-9|TRBJ2-1|NA
CASNQPETGPTYNEQFF
TGTGCCAGCAACCAGCCCGAGACAGGGCCGACCTACAATGAGCAGTTCTTC
>NA|TRBV5-1|TRBJ1-4|NA
CASSLAGVGEKLFF
TGCGCCAGCAGCTTGGCGGGCGTCGGTGAAAAACTGTTTTTT